This TCR beta chain was recorded in a study of cytomegalovirus exposure and HLA in healthy donors. Across the whole study: Out of 150 million to 200 million T cells, an earlier analysis found roughly 100 million unique TCR beta sequences in total. Falling in the Caucasian-associated ancestry cluster were about 82% of under 500 genotyped donors. Study-wide results and caveats: An observed cluster of highly shared sequence variants was recorded as a likely sequencing artifact. Reportedly, diagnosis of cytomegalovirus status by the classifier showed high specificity and sensitivity.

With 60 Vbeta and 13 Jbeta primers, the PCR was carried out. Sequenced by immunoSEQ multiplex PCR; TCRdb stores in-frame clones only, minus some. Among a few hundred thousand clones listed, 80% were seen once. Turning to this clone: Its target is unknown.

Germline V gene sequence: CDR1 SGHAT, CDR2 FQNNGV. V was cut by 2 bases and J by 1 base, with 5 bases left in between. The CDR3 has 14 amino acids. The TCR was taken from a girl aged 2 to 10 in good health and CMV-seronegative. This chain links TRBV11-2 with TRBJ2-2; no clear D gene. The source material was PBMCs. The CDR3 bases are TGTGCCAGCAGCTTAAATATGAACACCGGGGAGCTGTTTTTT. It encodes CASSLNMNTGELFF.